These 10 T cell receptor beta chains were all obtained from the same sample, sequenced in a study of shared clonotypes between healthy human individuals (TCRdb year 2020). CD8 naive samples were obtained by positive selection for CCR7 among CD45RO-negative cells, yielding a CD45RA+CCR7+ population from which TemRA cells were excluded. Library preparation used the immunoSEQ multiplex PCR assay. The source is immuneACCESS, and TCRdb retained only in-frame sequences with V and J called. Part of the clones is not carried over; for the studies checked, unresolved V genes explain less than half of this, and the remainder is unexplained. The sample contains a few million clones, just under 95% of them found a single time. Over 1.5% of the sample belongs to the ten largest clones. The sequenced sample consisted of naive CD8+ T cells from PBMCs. This sample's cell subset or site label indicates: CD45RA+CCR7+. These receptors came from a young man in good health. Some clones in this sample may be carry-over from other donors' samples.

CDR3 sequence (DNA): TGCGCCAGCAGTGAGTCCGGCTACTTCCAAGAGACCCAGTACTTC. It translates to CASSESGYFQETQYF. The chain combines TRBV10-2 with TRBJ2-5; D gene unclear. The CDR3 length is 15 residues. V was trimmed by 0 bases and J by 1 base, leaving 9 bases between them. The germline CDR1 and CDR2 sequences are WSHSY and SAAADI.

The chain couples TRBV27 to TRBJ1-1; D gene ambiguous. In germline, CDR1 is MNHEY, CDR2 SMNVEV (reference sequence). The V end was cut by 0 bases, the J end by 2 bases, with 7 bases between. This CDR3 has 14 amino acids. CDR3 DNA: TGTGCCAGCAGTTTATCGACGCTAAACACTGAAGCTTTCTTT. Its translation is CASSLSTLNTEAFF.

This chain links TRBV7-7 with TRBJ2-5; D ambiguous. The CDR3 runs to 16 residues. V shed 1 base and J shed 7 bases, with 19 bases lying between them. Germline V gene lookup returns CDR1 SSHAT and CDR2 FNYEAQ (reference sequence). DNA for the CDR3: TGTGCCAGCAGCTTAGTGTTACTTGGTGGGGAAGGGACCCAGTACTTC. Encoded protein: CASSLVLLGGEGTQYF.

CDR3 protein: CASSLGPTAQPAPNTGELFF. The CDR3 DNA follows: TGTGCCAGTAGCCTCGGACCGACGGCCCAACCCGCTCCGAACACCGGGGAGCTGTTTTTT. The chain is built from TRBV19 and TRBJ2-2; D is undetermined. Trimming removed 6 bases from V and 0 bases from J, with 26 bases in between. This CDR3 is 20 amino acids long. The germline gives CDR1 LNHDA, CDR2 SQIVND (reference sequence).

The rearrangement joins TRBV29-1 to TRBJ2-1; D is unclear. Germline-derived CDR1 and CDR2 are SQVTM and ANQGSEA. The CDR3 runs 12 residues. V was clipped by 4 bases and J by 5 bases, with 9 bases between them. The CDR3 nucleotides read TGCAGCGTTGCGGCTAACAACAATGAGCAGTTCTTC. Protein: CSVAANNNEQFF.

CDR3 DNA sequence: TGTGCCATCAGTTACTTCGGGGAAAACGAGTCGGGCTATGGCTACACCTTC. Its protein product is CAISYFGENESGYGYTF. V is TRBV10-3 and J is TRBJ1-2; D is ambiguous. V lost 5 bases and J 4 bases, leaving 23 bases between the germline ends. The CDR3 contains 17 residues. Germline CDR1 and CDR2: ENHRY and SYGVKD.

The J gene is TRBJ2-1, the V gene TRBV19; 8 bases are shared with TRBD2. V gave up 3 bases and J gave up 12 bases; unmatched junction bases: 10. The CDR3 length is 14 residues. Looked up from germline, CDR1 is LNHDA and CDR2 is SQIVND (reference sequence). The CDR3 loop reads CASSMFREGVWQFF. The CDR3 DNA sequence: TGTGCCAGTAGTATGTTTCGGGAGGGCGTTTGGCAGTTCTTC.

This chain uses TRBV7-2 with TRBJ1-5; 8 positions agree with TRBD1. The germline V gene has CDR1 SGHTA and CDR2 FQGNSA. The trim removed 3 bases at V and 1 base at J, leaving 2 bases unmatched. The CDR3 consists of 15 residues. This CDR3 is CASSLRTGSNQPQHF. Here the CDR3 DNA reads TGTGCCAGCAGCTTGAGGACAGGGAGCAATCAGCCCCAGCATTTT.

The chain has TRBV14 and TRBJ2-1, with D unresolved. The V gene's germline CDR1 is SGHDN and CDR2 FVKESK. The length of the CDR3 is 17 residues. V lost 0 bases and J lost 2, with 14 bases in between. For the CDR3, the DNA is TGTGCCAGCAGCCAAGATCGCGGAATATTAGCCTACAATGAGCAGTTCTTC. Translating it yields CASSQDRGILAYNEQFF. Variable domain in full (rest from reference TRBV14 and TRBJ2-1): EAGVTQFPSHSVIEKGQTVTLRCDPISGHDNLYWYRRVMGKEIKFLLHFVKESKQDESGMPNNRFLAERTGGTYSTLKVQPAELEDSGVYFCASSQDRGILAYNEQFFGPGTRLTVL.

J is TRBJ1-1 and V is TRBV5-1; 8 bases line up with TRBD1. The CDR3 is made up of 18 amino acids. V was pared by 5 bases and J by 7 bases, with 22 bases of the junction left unmatched. CDR1 and CDR2 from the germline V gene are SGHRS and YFSETQ. The CDR3 coding sequence is TGCGCCAGCAGTATTAACACACAATACAGGGGGAAGAACGGTGAAGCTTTCTTT. Its protein product is CASSINTQYRGKNGEAFF.